The rows below give T cell receptor beta chains drawn from one sample of a study of OX40 agonist ivuxolimab in advanced cancers. Assay used: immunoSEQ multiplex PCR; TCRdb lists only in-frame clones, some missing. The sample contains some 42,000 clones, around 84% of which appear only once. The starting material was CD4+ or CD8+ T cells sorted from blood, obtained in a trial of the OX40 agonist ivuxolimab. The receptors shown here come from an adult with an advanced solid tumor such as melanoma, head and neck, liver or kidney cancer. CDR3s include the opening cysteine and the closing phenylalanine or tryptophan. A D gene is named only where the DNA matches it firmly. Size is stated for part of the rows, as once, few or many counts, or as a class when the clone is expanded.

cdr3_aa: CASSFRSNEQFF; cdr3_nt: TGTGCCAGCAGCTTCCGGTCCAATGAGCAGTTCTTC; j_call: TRBJ2-1; v_call: TRBV11-3; clone_size: few; d_call: .
cdr3_aa: CASPPGGIQAFF; cdr3_nt: TGCGCCAGCCCTCCGGGGGGTATACAAGCTTTCTTT; j_call: TRBJ1-1; v_call: TRBV5-1; clone_size: .; d_call: .
cdr3_aa: CASSLVGRRETQYF; cdr3_nt: TGTGCCAGCAGCTTAGTGGGTCGAAGGGAGACCCAGTACTTC; j_call: TRBJ2-5; v_call: TRBV7-2; clone_size: .; d_call: .
cdr3_aa: CASSSNGANLGTGELFF; cdr3_nt: TGTGCCAGCAGCTCGAATGGGGCTAATCTCGGGACCGGGGAGCTGTTTTTT; j_call: TRBJ2-2; v_call: TRBV11-2; clone_size: .; d_call: .
cdr3_aa: CASREGYGYTF; cdr3_nt: TGTGCCAGCAGAGAGGGCTATGGCTACACCTTC; j_call: TRBJ1-2; v_call: TRBV2; clone_size: .; d_call: .
cdr3_aa: CASTLSTNTEAFF; cdr3_nt: TGTGCCAGCACCTTAAGTACTAACACTGAAGCTTTCTTT; j_call: TRBJ1-1; v_call: TRBV6-5; clone_size: .; d_call: .
cdr3_aa: CASSRGTAGNYGYTF; cdr3_nt: TGTGCCAGCAGCCGAGGGACGGCTGGGAACTATGGCTACACCTTC; j_call: TRBJ1-2; v_call: TRBV28; clone_size: .; d_call: .
cdr3_aa: CASSDTPQGAFFGYTF; cdr3_nt: TGTGCCAGCAGTGACACTCCTCAGGGGGCATTTTTCGGCTACACCTTC; j_call: TRBJ1-2; v_call: TRBV6-1; clone_size: .; d_call: TRBD1
cdr3_aa: CASSLILGQGWQPQHF; cdr3_nt: TGTGCCAGCAGTTTAATACTGGGGCAGGGCTGGCAGCCCCAGCATTTT; j_call: TRBJ1-5; v_call: TRBV28; clone_size: .; d_call: .
cdr3_aa: CASSFNRVNEKLFF; cdr3_nt: TGTGCCAGCAGCTTCAACAGGGTGAACGAAAAACTGTTTTTT; j_call: TRBJ1-4; v_call: TRBV11-2; clone_size: once; d_call: .
cdr3_aa: CASGSSGHTISYEQYF; cdr3_nt: TGTGCTAGTGGTTCCTCGGGACATACGATCTCCTACGAGCAGTACTTC; j_call: TRBJ2-7; v_call: TRBV12-5; clone_size: .; d_call: .
cdr3_aa: CASSDGRDTHTGELFF; cdr3_nt: TGTGCCAGCAGCGACGGCCGGGACACCCACACCGGGGAGCTGTTTTTT; j_call: TRBJ2-2; v_call: TRBV9; clone_size: .; d_call: .
cdr3_aa: CATDLTGNQPQHF; cdr3_nt: TGTGCCACCGATCTGACAGGGAATCAGCCCCAGCATTTT; j_call: TRBJ1-5; v_call: TRBV28; clone_size: .; d_call: TRBD1
cdr3_aa: CASAGGGTTDTQYF; cdr3_nt: TGTGCCAGTGCTGGCGGGGGGACCACAGATACGCAGTATTTT; j_call: TRBJ2-3; v_call: TRBV6-5; clone_size: .; d_call: TRBD2
cdr3_aa: CASSQAHEQFF; cdr3_nt: TGTGCCAGCAGCCAAGCCCATGAGCAGTTCTTC; j_call: TRBJ2-1; v_call: TRBV4-2; clone_size: .; d_call: .
cdr3_aa: CASSLSREGTGELFF; cdr3_nt: TGCGCCAGCAGCTTGTCGCGGGAGGGGACCGGGGAGCTGTTTTTT; j_call: TRBJ2-2; v_call: TRBV5-1; clone_size: .; d_call: TRBD2
cdr3_aa: CASSVVQEKNTEAFF; cdr3_nt: TGTGCCAGCAGCGTAGTCCAGGAGAAGAACACTGAAGCTTTCTTT; j_call: TRBJ1-1; v_call: TRBV9; clone_size: .; d_call: .
cdr3_aa: CASSFRTVQETQYF; cdr3_nt: TGTGCCAGCAGTTTTCGGACTGTTCAAGAGACCCAGTACTTC; j_call: TRBJ2-5; v_call: TRBV2; clone_size: .; d_call: .
cdr3_aa: CASSLGSLPPYEQYF; cdr3_nt: TGTGCCAGCAGCTTAGGGTCCTTACCCCCCTACGAGCAGTACTTC; j_call: TRBJ2-7; v_call: TRBV5-6; clone_size: .; d_call: .
cdr3_aa: CAISDREGVEAFF; cdr3_nt: TGTGCCATCAGTGACAGGGAGGGAGTTGAAGCTTTCTTT; j_call: TRBJ1-1; v_call: TRBV10-3; clone_size: once; d_call: .
cdr3_aa: CASMGDGNQPQHF; cdr3_nt: TGTGCCAGCATGGGGGACGGCAATCAGCCCCAGCATTTT; j_call: TRBJ1-5; v_call: TRBV2; clone_size: few; d_call: .
cdr3_aa: CASSVGRSYEQYF; cdr3_nt: TGTGCCAGCAGCGTCGGGCGAAGCTACGAGCAGTACTTC; j_call: TRBJ2-7; v_call: TRBV5-6; clone_size: .; d_call: .
cdr3_aa: CASRNKTGVGEKLFF; cdr3_nt: TGTGCCAGCAGGAACAAGACAGGGGTTGGAGAAAAACTGTTTTTT; j_call: TRBJ1-4; v_call: TRBV7-8; clone_size: .; d_call: TRBD1
cdr3_aa: CASSLYRGTGSGSGNTIYF; cdr3_nt: TGTGCCAGCAGCTTATACAGGGGGACTGGTTCGGGCTCTGGAAACACCATATATTTT; j_call: TRBJ1-3; v_call: TRBV11-2; clone_size: few; d_call: TRBD1
cdr3_aa: CASSRSVTGVGTDTQYF; cdr3_nt: TGTGCCAGCAGTCGTAGCGTCACGGGGGTGGGCACAGATACGCAGTATTTT; j_call: TRBJ2-3; v_call: TRBV9; clone_size: .; d_call: .
cdr3_aa: CASSQDGGNYGYTF; cdr3_nt: TGCGCCAGCAGCCAAGACGGGGGGAACTATGGCTACACCTTC; j_call: TRBJ1-2; v_call: TRBV4-3; clone_size: once; d_call: .
cdr3_aa: CAIRLDRGLDSPLHF; cdr3_nt: TGTGCCATCAGGTTGGACAGGGGGCTCGATTCACCCCTCCACTTT; j_call: TRBJ1-6; v_call: TRBV10-3; clone_size: few; d_call: TRBD1
cdr3_aa: CASSLASENEQFF; cdr3_nt: TGTGCCAGCAGCTTGGCTAGCGAGAATGAGCAGTTCTTC; j_call: TRBJ2-1; v_call: TRBV7-9; clone_size: .; d_call: .
cdr3_aa: CASSLAGQGFEKLFF; cdr3_nt: TGTGCCAGCAGCTTGGCGGGCCAGGGCTTTGAAAAACTGTTTTTT; j_call: TRBJ1-4; v_call: TRBV5-8; clone_size: once; d_call: .
cdr3_aa: CASSLAGQGNEQFF; cdr3_nt: TGTGCCAGCAGCTTAGCGGGACAGGGGAATGAGCAGTTCTTC; j_call: TRBJ2-1; v_call: TRBV7-6; clone_size: .; d_call: TRBD1
cdr3_aa: CATLHDTGELFF; cdr3_nt: TGTGCCACCCTTCATGACACCGGGGAGCTGTTTTTT; j_call: TRBJ2-2; v_call: TRBV6-5; clone_size: .; d_call: .
cdr3_aa: CASSSTWGQWNTEAFF; cdr3_nt: TGTGCCAGCAGTTCGACATGGGGACAGTGGAACACTGAAGCTTTCTTT; j_call: TRBJ1-1; v_call: TRBV28; clone_size: .; d_call: TRBD1
cdr3_aa: CASSVSGGYEQYF; cdr3_nt: TGTGCCAGCAGCGTTTCAGGGGGCTACGAGCAGTACTTC; j_call: TRBJ2-7; v_call: TRBV9; clone_size: .; d_call: TRBD1
cdr3_aa: CASSRGTDNSPLHF; cdr3_nt: TGCGCCAGCAGCCGAGGGACAGATAATTCACCCCTCCACTTT; j_call: TRBJ1-6; v_call: TRBV5-1; clone_size: .; d_call: TRBD1
cdr3_aa: CASSPIQGGTGELFF; cdr3_nt: TGTGCCAGCAGCCCCATCCAGGGGGGGACCGGGGAGCTGTTTTTT; j_call: TRBJ2-2; v_call: TRBV6-6; clone_size: once; d_call: .
cdr3_aa: CASSPRTGVQETQYF; cdr3_nt: TGTGCCAGCAGCCCCCGGACAGGGGTCCAAGAGACCCAGTACTTC; j_call: TRBJ2-5; v_call: TRBV7-6; clone_size: .; d_call: TRBD1
cdr3_aa: CASSDLNTGELFF; cdr3_nt: TGTGCCAGCAGTGACCTGAACACCGGGGAGCTGTTTTTT; j_call: TRBJ2-2; v_call: TRBV6-6; clone_size: .; d_call: .
cdr3_aa: CASSQWDHSSGNTIYF; cdr3_nt: TGCGCCAGCAGTCAGTGGGACCATAGCTCTGGAAACACCATATATTTT; j_call: TRBJ1-3; v_call: TRBV23-1; clone_size: .; d_call: .
cdr3_aa: CASSPGGGLSYEQYF; cdr3_nt: TGTGCCAGCAGCCCCGGGGGGGGGCTCTCCTACGAGCAGTACTTC; j_call: TRBJ2-7; v_call: TRBV7-9; clone_size: .; d_call: TRBD2
cdr3_aa: CASSLVRNQPQHF; cdr3_nt: TGTGCCAGCAGTTTAGTACGCAATCAGCCCCAGCATTTT; j_call: TRBJ1-5; v_call: TRBV28; clone_size: .; d_call: .
cdr3_aa: CASTLGLGTNQPQHF; cdr3_nt: TGTGCCAGCACTCTGGGGTTGGGTACGAATCAGCCCCAGCATTTT; j_call: TRBJ1-5; v_call: TRBV5-5; clone_size: .; d_call: .
cdr3_aa: CASSLFRVQESTGELFF; cdr3_nt: TGTGCCAGCAGCTTATTTAGGGTTCAGGAGAGCACCGGGGAGCTGTTTTTT; j_call: TRBJ2-2; v_call: TRBV11-2; clone_size: .; d_call: .
cdr3_aa: CASTPGGTDTQYF; cdr3_nt: TGTGCCAGCACCCCAGGTGGCACAGATACGCAGTATTTT; j_call: TRBJ2-3; v_call: TRBV5-4; clone_size: .; d_call: .
cdr3_aa: CASSQDAEGGGSPLHF; cdr3_nt: TGCGCCAGCAGCCAAGATGCGGAGGGGGGTGGTTCACCCCTCCACTTT; j_call: TRBJ1-6; v_call: TRBV4-3; clone_size: few; d_call: .
cdr3_aa: CANHPRLFIGETQYF; cdr3_nt: TGTGCCAACCATCCCAGGCTGTTTATCGGAGAGACCCAGTACTTC; j_call: TRBJ2-5; v_call: TRBV19; clone_size: .; d_call: .
cdr3_aa: CASSFGLAYGYTF; cdr3_nt: TGTGCCAGCAGCTTTGGACTTGCGTATGGCTACACCTTC; j_call: TRBJ1-2; v_call: TRBV7-2; clone_size: .; d_call: .
cdr3_aa: CASSLGTGANQPQHF; cdr3_nt: TGTGCCAGCAGTCTAGGGACAGGGGCGAATCAGCCCCAGCATTTT; j_call: TRBJ1-5; v_call: TRBV7-9; clone_size: .; d_call: TRBD1
cdr3_aa: CASSQDGNNSPLHF; cdr3_nt: TGCGCCAGCAGCCAGGACGGTAATAATTCACCCCTCCACTTT; j_call: TRBJ1-6; v_call: TRBV5-1; clone_size: .; d_call: .
cdr3_aa: CASSNRDRDYEQYF; cdr3_nt: TGTGCCAGCAGCAACCGGGACAGGGACTACGAGCAGTACTTC; j_call: TRBJ2-7; v_call: TRBV7-8; clone_size: .; d_call: TRBD1
cdr3_aa: CASSPQGDPRAFF; cdr3_nt: TGTGCCAGCAGCCCCCAGGGGGACCCGAGGGCTTTCTTT; j_call: TRBJ1-1; v_call: TRBV27; clone_size: .; d_call: TRBD1
cdr3_aa: CASSENIQYF; cdr3_nt: TGTGCCAGCAGTGAAAACATTCAGTACTTC; j_call: TRBJ2-4; v_call: TRBV6-1; clone_size: once; d_call: .
cdr3_aa: CASSQRQGSTGELFF; cdr3_nt: TGCGCCAGCAGCCAGAGACAGGGGAGCACCGGGGAGCTGTTTTTT; j_call: TRBJ2-2; v_call: TRBV4-1; clone_size: few; d_call: TRBD1
cdr3_aa: CASRPGVSSNQPQHF; cdr3_nt: TGTGCCAGCAGGCCAGGGGTATCTTCCAATCAGCCCCAGCATTTT; j_call: TRBJ1-5; v_call: TRBV27; clone_size: .; d_call: .
cdr3_aa: CASSLSGGLSYEQYF; cdr3_nt: TGTGCCAGCAGCTTGAGCGGGGGACTCTCCTACGAGCAGTACTTC; j_call: TRBJ2-7; v_call: TRBV7-3; clone_size: .; d_call: TRBD2
cdr3_aa: CASSQDRAGGNDGYTF; cdr3_nt: TGTGCCAGCAGCCAAGATAGGGCAGGGGGAAACGATGGCTACACCTTC; j_call: TRBJ1-2; v_call: TRBV4-2; clone_size: .; d_call: TRBD1
cdr3_aa: CASSYLVLTDTQYF; cdr3_nt: TGTGCCAGCAGTTATCTTGTCCTCACAGATACGCAGTATTTT; j_call: TRBJ2-3; v_call: TRBV6-6; clone_size: few; d_call: .
cdr3_aa: CASSFRTASEAFF; cdr3_nt: TGTGCCAGCAGTTTTCGGACAGCCTCTGAAGCTTTCTTT; j_call: TRBJ1-1; v_call: TRBV27; clone_size: .; d_call: .
cdr3_aa: CASSQDFKYGYTF; cdr3_nt: TGCGCCAGCAGCCAAGATTTTAAGTATGGCTACACCTTC; j_call: TRBJ1-2; v_call: TRBV4-1; clone_size: .; d_call: .